This TCR beta chain was observed in a study of human T cells and chemical hapten exposure. The table lists this clonotype with many counts. Noted time point: patch test 1, 2 weeks after DPC sensitization. Treatment reported: therapeutic diphenylcyclopropenone sensitization with weekly scalp DPC. Sequencing started from total RNA isolated from unfractionated whole blood. Original methodology: Ranging from about 20,000 to 690,600, TCR counts per sample had a median value of 95,638. TCRdb re-called the RACE reads through MiXCR, storing one row per CDR3 protein. For this entry, the V and J calls and clone size follow TCRdb and not the study's own pipeline. Of 340,000 or so distinct CDR3 sequences in the sample, 6% to 8.5% were seen once. The CDR3 covers 15 residues. Trimming removed 1 base from V and 1 base from J; junction bases left unmatched: 1. The germline V gene has CDR1 LGHNA and CDR2 YSLEER.

The receptor comes from a woman between 18 and 29 years old with alopecia areata. Some clones in this sample may be carry-over from other donors' samples. The J gene is TRBJ2-3, the V gene TRBV4-3, with TRBD2 identical over 8 bases. Source: whole blood, taken in connection with sensitization to the hapten diphenylcyclopropenone (DPC). In DNA form, the CDR3 reads TGCGCCAGCAGCCAAGTACTAGCGGGCACAGATACGCAGTATTTT. Its translation is CASSQVLAGTDTQYF.